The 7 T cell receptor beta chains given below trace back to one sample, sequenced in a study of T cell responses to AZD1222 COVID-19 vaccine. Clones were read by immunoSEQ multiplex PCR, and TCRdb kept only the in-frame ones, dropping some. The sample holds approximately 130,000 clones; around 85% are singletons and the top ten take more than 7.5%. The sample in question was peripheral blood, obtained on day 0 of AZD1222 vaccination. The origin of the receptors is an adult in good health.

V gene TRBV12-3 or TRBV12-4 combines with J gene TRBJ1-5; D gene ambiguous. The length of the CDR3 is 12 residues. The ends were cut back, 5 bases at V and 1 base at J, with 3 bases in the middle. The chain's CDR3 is CASSVSNQPQHF. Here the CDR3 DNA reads TGTGCCAGCAGTGTGAGCAATCAGCCCCAGCATTTT.

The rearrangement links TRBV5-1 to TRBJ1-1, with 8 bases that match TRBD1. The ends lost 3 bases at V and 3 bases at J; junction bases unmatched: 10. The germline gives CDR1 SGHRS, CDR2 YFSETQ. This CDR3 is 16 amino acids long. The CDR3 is CASSSLGQGRDTEAFF. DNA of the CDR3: TGCGCCAGCAGCTCTCTTGGACAGGGACGGGACACTGAAGCTTTCTTT.

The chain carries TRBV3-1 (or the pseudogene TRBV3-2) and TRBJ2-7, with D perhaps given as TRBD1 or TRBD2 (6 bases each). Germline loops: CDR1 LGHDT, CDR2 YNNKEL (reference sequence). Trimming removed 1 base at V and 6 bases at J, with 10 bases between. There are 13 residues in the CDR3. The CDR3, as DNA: TGTGCCAGCAGCCAAGTGGAGGGGGGCGAGCAGTACTTC. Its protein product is CASSQVEGGEQYF.

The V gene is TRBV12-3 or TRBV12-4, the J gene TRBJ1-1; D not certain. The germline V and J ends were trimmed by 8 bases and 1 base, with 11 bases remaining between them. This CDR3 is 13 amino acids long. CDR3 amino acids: CASVLSGNTEAFF. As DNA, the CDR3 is TGTGCCAGCGTTTTGTCGGGGAACACTGAAGCTTTCTTT.

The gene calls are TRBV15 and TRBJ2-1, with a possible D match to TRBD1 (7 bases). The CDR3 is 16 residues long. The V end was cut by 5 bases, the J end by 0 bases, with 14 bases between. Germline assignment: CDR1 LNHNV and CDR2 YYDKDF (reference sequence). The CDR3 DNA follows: TGTGCCACCAGCGCCCCAGGGGGGAGCTCCTACAATGAGCAGTTCTTC. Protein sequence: CATSAPGGSSYNEQFF.

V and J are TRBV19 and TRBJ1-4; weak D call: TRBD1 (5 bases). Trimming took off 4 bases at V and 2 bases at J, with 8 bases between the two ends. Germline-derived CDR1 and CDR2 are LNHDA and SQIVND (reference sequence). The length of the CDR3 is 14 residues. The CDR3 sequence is CASSKGWTNEKLFF. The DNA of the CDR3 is TGTGCCAGTAGTAAGGGGTGGACTAATGAAAAACTGTTTTTT.

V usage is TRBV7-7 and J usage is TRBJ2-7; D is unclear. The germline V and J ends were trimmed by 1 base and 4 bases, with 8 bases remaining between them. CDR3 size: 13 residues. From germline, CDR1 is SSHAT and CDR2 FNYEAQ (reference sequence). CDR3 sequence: CASSLEAGYEQYF. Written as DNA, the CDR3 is TGTGCCAGCAGCTTAGAGGCCGGATACGAGCAGTACTTC.